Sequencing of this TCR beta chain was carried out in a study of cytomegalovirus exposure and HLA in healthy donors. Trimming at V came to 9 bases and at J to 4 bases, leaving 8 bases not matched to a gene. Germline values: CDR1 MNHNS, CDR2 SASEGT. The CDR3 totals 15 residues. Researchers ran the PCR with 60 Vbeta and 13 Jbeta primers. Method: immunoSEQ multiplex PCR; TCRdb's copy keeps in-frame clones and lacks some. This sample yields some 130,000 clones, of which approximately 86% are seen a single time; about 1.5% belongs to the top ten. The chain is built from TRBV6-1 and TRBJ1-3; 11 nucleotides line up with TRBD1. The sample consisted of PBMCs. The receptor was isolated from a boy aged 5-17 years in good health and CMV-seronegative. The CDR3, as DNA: TGTGCCAGTCGTCCGGGACAGGGGGAAGGAAACACCATATATTTT. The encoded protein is CASRPGQGEGNTIYF.